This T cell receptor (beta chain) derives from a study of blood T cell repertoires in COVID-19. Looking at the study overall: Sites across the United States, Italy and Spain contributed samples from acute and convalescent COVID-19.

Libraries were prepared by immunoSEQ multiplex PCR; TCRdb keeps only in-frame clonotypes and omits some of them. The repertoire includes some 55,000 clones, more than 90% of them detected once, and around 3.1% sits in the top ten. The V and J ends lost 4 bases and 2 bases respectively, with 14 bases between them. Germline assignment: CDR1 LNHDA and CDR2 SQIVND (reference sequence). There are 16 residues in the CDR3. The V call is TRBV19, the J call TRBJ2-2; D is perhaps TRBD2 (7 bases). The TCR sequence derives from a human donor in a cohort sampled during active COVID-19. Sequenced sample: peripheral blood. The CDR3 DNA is TGTGCCAGTAGTAGGATCTGGGGGGGCAACACCGGGGAGCTGTTTTTT. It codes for CASSRIWGGNTGELFF.